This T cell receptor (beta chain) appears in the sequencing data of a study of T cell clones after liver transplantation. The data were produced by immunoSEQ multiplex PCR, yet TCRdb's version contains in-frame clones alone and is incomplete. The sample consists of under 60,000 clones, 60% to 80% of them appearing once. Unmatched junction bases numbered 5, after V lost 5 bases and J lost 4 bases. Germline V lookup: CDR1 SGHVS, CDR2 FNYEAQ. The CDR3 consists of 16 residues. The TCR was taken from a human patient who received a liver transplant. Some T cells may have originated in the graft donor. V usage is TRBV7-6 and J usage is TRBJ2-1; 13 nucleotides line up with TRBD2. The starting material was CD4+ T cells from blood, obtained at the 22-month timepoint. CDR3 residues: CASSPGTSGEYNEQFF. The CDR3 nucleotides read TGTGCCAGCAGCCCAGGGACTAGCGGGGAATACAATGAGCAGTTCTTC.